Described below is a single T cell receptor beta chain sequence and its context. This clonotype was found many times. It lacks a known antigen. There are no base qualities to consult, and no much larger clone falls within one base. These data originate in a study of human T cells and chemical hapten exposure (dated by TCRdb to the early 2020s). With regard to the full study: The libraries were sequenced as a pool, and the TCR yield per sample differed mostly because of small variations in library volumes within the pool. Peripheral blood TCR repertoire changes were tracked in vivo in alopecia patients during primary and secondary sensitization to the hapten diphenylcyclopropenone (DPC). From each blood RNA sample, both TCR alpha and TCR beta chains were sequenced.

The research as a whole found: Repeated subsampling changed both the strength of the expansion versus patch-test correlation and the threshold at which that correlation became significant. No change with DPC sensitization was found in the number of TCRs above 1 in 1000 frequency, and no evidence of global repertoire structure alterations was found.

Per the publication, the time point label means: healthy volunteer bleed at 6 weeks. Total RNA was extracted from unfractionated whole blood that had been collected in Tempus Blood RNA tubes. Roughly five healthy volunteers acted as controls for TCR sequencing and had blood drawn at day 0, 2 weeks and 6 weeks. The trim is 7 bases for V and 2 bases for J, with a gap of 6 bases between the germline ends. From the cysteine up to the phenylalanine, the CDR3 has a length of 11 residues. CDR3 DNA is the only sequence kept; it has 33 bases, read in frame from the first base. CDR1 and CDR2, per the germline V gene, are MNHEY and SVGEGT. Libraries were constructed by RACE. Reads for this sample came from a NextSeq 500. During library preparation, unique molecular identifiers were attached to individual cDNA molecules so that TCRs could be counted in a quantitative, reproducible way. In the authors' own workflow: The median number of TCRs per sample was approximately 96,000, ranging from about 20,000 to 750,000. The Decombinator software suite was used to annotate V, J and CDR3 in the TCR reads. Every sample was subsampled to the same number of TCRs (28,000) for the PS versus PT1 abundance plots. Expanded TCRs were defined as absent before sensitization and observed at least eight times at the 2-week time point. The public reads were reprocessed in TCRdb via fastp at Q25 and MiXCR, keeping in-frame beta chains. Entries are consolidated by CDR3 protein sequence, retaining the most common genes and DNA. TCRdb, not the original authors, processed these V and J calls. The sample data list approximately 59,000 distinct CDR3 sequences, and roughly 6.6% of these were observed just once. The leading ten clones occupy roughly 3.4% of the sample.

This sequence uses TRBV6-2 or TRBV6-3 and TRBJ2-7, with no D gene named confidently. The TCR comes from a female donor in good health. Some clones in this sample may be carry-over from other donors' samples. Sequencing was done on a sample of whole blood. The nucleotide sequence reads TGTGCCAGCAAGGCGGCCTACGAGCAGTACTTC. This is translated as CASKAAYEQYF.